The sequence of this T cell receptor (beta chain) was determined in a study of CD8 T cells in ankylosing spondylitis. Germline CDR1 reads DFQATT; CDR2 reads SNEGSKA (reference sequence). The CDR3 contains 13 residues. V lost 0 bases, J lost 5 bases, and 9 bases lay in between. Findings of the study overall: Past research had described some motif variants in reactive arthritis synovial fluid and blood. Seven or eight highly homologous variants formed a TCR beta motif that appeared characteristic of ankylosing spondylitis blood. Peripheral blood samples showed relatively rare disease-linked clones, and these clones were CD8+.

This clonotype has at least ten counts. The antigen is unknown. The authors made TCR beta libraries by quantitative 5'-RACE with molecular barcodes. TCRdb itself ran the 5' RACE reads through MiXCR, one entry per CDR3 protein. The sample contains 240,000 or so distinct CDR3 sequences, 8.6% of which appear only once. The sample comprised blood, either unsorted or a sorted T cell fraction (not recorded which). The sequence derives from a male donor with ankylosing spondylitis or in good health (not recorded which). V and J are TRBV20-1 and TRBJ2-3; D remains ambiguous. CDR3 DNA: TGCAGTGCTAGAGACCCGAATATAGATACGCAGTATTTT. Its protein is CSARDPNIDTQYF.